This TCR beta chain stems from a study of breast tumors, draining lymph nodes, adjacent tissues. The CDR3 loop spans 16 amino acids. With V trimmed by 4 bases and J by 6 bases, 11 bases remained unmatched. Germline-derived CDR1 and CDR2 are SGDLS and YYNGEE. Each CDR3 protein is one row after TCRdb ran MiXCR on the multiplex PCR reads. The sample lists approximately 120,000 distinct CDR3 sequences, approximately 21% seen once, with about 2.2% in the top ten. The lymph nodes were axillary draining lymph nodes from breast cancer patients. The J gene is TRBJ2-2, the V gene TRBV9; TRBD2 agrees at 8 bases. The sample was axillary lymph node tissue. This TCR was sampled from a female donor with breast cancer. Some clones in this sample may be carry-over from other donors' samples. The CDR3 sequence: CASSPRTSRTAGELFF. For the CDR3, the DNA is TGTGCCAGCAGCCCCCGGACTAGCAGGACGGCCGGGGAGCTGTTTTTT.